The T cell receptor (beta chain) described here comes from a study of cytomegalovirus exposure and HLA in healthy donors. 13 Jbeta primers and 60 Vbeta primers were used for the PCR. Clones were read by immunoSEQ multiplex PCR, and TCRdb kept only the in-frame ones, dropping some. The sample includes approximately 120,000 clones, nearly 80% of them seen just once. A word on this clone: Its target is not known.

The germline CDR1 and CDR2 sequences are SGHDT and YYEEEE. The CDR3 has 15 amino acids. Germline trimming cut 4 bases from V and 4 bases from J; bases unmatched to any gene: 6. The study, taken as a whole, reports: Presence/absence results assume similar sequencing depth per donor, which may not hold. Within the data, a cluster of highly shared sequence variants was likely a sequencing artifact. Later analysis suggested most CMV-associated TCR beta chains were HLA-restricted.

The specimen sequenced was PBMCs. The clonotype comes from a middle-aged woman in good health and CMV-seronegative. This sequence joins TRBV5-6 and TRBJ1-2, with 11 positions matching TRBD1. As DNA, the CDR3 is TGTGCCAGCAGCGAGGGACAGGGGGTTGGCTATGGCTACACCTTC. The encoded protein is CASSEGQGVGYGYTF. Filled out from reference TRBV5-6 and TRBJ1-2, the complete variable domain reads DAGVTQSPTHLIKTRGQQVTLRCSPKSGHDTVSWYQQALGQGPQFIFQYYEEEERQRGNFPDRFSGHQFPNYSSELNVNALLLGDSALYLCASSEGQGVGYGYTFGSGTRLTVV.